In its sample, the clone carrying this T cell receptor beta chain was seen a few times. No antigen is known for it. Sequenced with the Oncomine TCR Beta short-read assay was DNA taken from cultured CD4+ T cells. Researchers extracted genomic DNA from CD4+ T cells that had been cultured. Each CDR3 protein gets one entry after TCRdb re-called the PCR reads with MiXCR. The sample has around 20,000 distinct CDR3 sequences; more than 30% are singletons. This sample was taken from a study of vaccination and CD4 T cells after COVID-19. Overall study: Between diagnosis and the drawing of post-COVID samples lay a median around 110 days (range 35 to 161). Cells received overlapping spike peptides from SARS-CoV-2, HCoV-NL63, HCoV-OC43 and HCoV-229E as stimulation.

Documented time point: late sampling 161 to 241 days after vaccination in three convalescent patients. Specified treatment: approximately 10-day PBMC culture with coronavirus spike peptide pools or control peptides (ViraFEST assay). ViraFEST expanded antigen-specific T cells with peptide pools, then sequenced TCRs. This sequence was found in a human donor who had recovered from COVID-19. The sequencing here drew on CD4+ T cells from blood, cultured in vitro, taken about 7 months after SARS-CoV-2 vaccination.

The CDR3 region has the DNA TGTGCCATCAGTGACCGGACAGGGCACTCACCCCTCCACTTT. It encodes CAISDRTGHSPLHF. The chain joins TRBV10-3 to TRBJ1-6, with 8 bases aligning to TRBD1. The junction had 5 bases not matched to a gene; V was cut back by 3 bases and J by 10 bases. Germline CDR1 reads ENHRY; CDR2 reads SYGVKD. The CDR3 is 14 residues long.